This TCR beta chain emerged from a study of beta chain features in type 1 diabetes. Study-level information: Cell yields, gender and age were similar in healthy donors and patients. Findings of the study overall: The analysis here could not establish whether HLA type shapes TCRB rearrangement. VDJ junctions from type 1 diabetes patients carried fewer insertions and larger deletions. Naive, central memory and regulatory TCRB repertoires appeared more similar among patients than healthy donors.

In its sample, this clone was seen a few times. Its antigen is undetermined. cDNA synthesis used the whole RNA isolate, giving expressed TCRB sequences. Method: immunoSEQ multiplex PCR; TCRdb's copy keeps in-frame clones and lacks some. The sample consists of about 340,000 clones, less than 9.5% of them appearing once. CDR1 SGHRS and CDR2 YFSETQ come from the germline V gene. There are 17 residues in the CDR3. Germline trimming cut 1 base from V and 0 bases from J; bases unmatched to any gene: 3. This receptor was taken from a young woman in good health. Specimen: central memory CD4+ T cells from blood. The V call is TRBV5-1, the J call TRBJ2-3; 12 nucleotides agree with TRBD2. The CDR3 region is CASSLPGTSGSTDTQYF. The CDR3 DNA sequence: TGCGCCAGCAGCTTGCCCGGGACTAGCGGGAGCACAGATACGCAGTATTTT.